Below are 5 T cell receptor beta chains sequenced from a single sample in a study of T cell repertoires in cytomegalovirus infection (dated by TCRdb to between 2018 and 2021). Sequencing was carried out with an Illumina HiSeq 1500. Starting from the raw public reads, TCRdb applied fastp trimming at Q25, assembled clones with MiXCR and retained in-frame beta chains. Duplicate CDR3 protein sequences are folded into a single record with the most common DNA and genes. The sample table holds some 450,000 distinct CDR3 sequences, of which roughly 30% were seen once. Roughly an eighth of the sample rests with the top ten. Source material: PBMCs. Source of these receptors: a human donor in good health (CMV status not recorded). Some clones in this sample may be carry-over from other donors' samples.

There are many counts of this clonotype. The chain carries TRBV7-6 and TRBJ1-6; unclear D gene. Germline V gene sequence: CDR1 SGHVS, CDR2 FNYEAQ. The length of the CDR3 is 15 residues. Trimming shortened V by 0 bases and J by 3 bases, and 6 bases separated the two germline ends. In nucleotides, the CDR3 is TGTGCCAGCAGCTTAGCCAGTTTCTATAATTCACCCCTCCACTTT. This gives the protein CASSLASFYNSPLHF.

This clonotype was observed at least ten times. V gene TRBV5-1 combines with J gene TRBJ2-2; D may match TRBD1 or TRBD2 (6 bases each). This CDR3 contains 16 residues. Germline V gene lookup returns CDR1 SGHRS and CDR2 YFSETQ. The V end lost 3 bases, the J end lost 3 bases, and 15 bases lay between the germline ends. The CDR3 region is CASSSTGTGDTGELFF. For the CDR3, the DNA is TGCGCCAGCAGCTCCACAGGGACGGGGGACACCGGGGAGCTGTTTTTT.

The gene calls are TRBV6-1 and TRBJ2-1, with 8 bases aligning to TRBD1. The V gene end was trimmed by 5 bases and the J gene end by 7 bases; junction bases not matched to a gene: 10. Germline V gene sequence: CDR1 MNHNS, CDR2 SASEGT. The CDR3 contains 15 residues. The CDR3 nucleotides read TGTGCCAGCAGTCCCAATTGGACAGGGTGGAATGAGCAGTTCTTC. Amino acid sequence: CASSPNWTGWNEQFF.

V is TRBV6-2 or TRBV6-3 and J is TRBJ2-1; 11 nucleotides agree with TRBD2. J gave up 5 bases and V 2 bases, and 8 bases lay outside the gene matches. The CDR3 is 17 amino acids. Germline lookup yields CDR1 MNHEY and CDR2 SVGEGT. The CDR3 region is CASSYPSTSGGNNEQFF. For the CDR3, the DNA is TGTGCCAGCAGTTACCCGTCTACTAGCGGGGGAAACAATGAGCAGTTCTTC.

The chain joins TRBV10-3 to TRBJ2-7, with 9 nucleotides matching TRBD1. Trimming at V came to 5 bases and at J to 1 base, leaving 6 bases not matched to a gene. CDR3 length equals 15 residues. CDR1 and CDR2 (germline): ENHRY, SYGVKD. The DNA for the CDR3 is TGTGCCATCAGTTCACCGGGACAGGGTTCCTACGAGCAGTACTTC. As protein: CAISSPGQGSYEQYF.